These T cell receptor beta chains were read from a single sample in a study of identical twins. TCRdb recomputed calls from the 5' RACE reads with MiXCR, one row per CDR3 protein. The table has about 690,000 distinct CDR3 sequences, 6.1% seen once. What was sequenced was naive T cells sorted from blood. All receptors derive from a man younger than 35 in good health. The conserved cysteine and the conserved F or W are not part of the CDR3 here.

V	J	CDR3
TRBV7-6	TRBJ2-7	ASSLSRDRSGLTSQYEQY
TRBV30	TRBJ2-2	AWRAGHRFGGTGELF
TRBV5-1	TRBJ2-7	ASSNWLGDEQY
TRBV20-1	TRBJ1-1	SARTSGGLNTEAF
TRBV20-1	TRBJ2-4	SARGPVGGQNIQY
TRBV18	TRBJ2-7	ASSPRQDGSDEY
TRBV27	TRBJ2-7	ATTTSGTGAQGEQY
TRBV27	TRBJ2-6	ASSGLQGRSGANVLT
TRBV6-1	TRBJ2-3	ATFTDTQY
TRBV7-2	TRBJ2-7	ASSASGGTYEQY
TRBV29-1	TRBJ2-1	SVDGELHNEQF
TRBV3-1	TRBJ1-2	ASSPRKGAYGYT
TRBV4-2	TRBJ2-1	ASSQGTFDEQF